This TCR beta chain derives from a study of OX40 agonist ivuxolimab in advanced cancers. On the study more broadly: An agonistic human IgG2 monoclonal antibody against OX40 (CD134) was given.

Measured with immunoSEQ multiplex PCR; TCRdb has only the in-frame clones, and not every one. The sample has 80,000 or so clones; roughly 90% are singletons. For this clone: Its antigen is undetermined.

Overall study findings and caveats: The 0.1-3.0 mg/kg partial responders had among the lowest clonal expansion. Researchers did not establish what antigens the expanded peripheral T cells target.

The CDR3 consists of 15 residues. Losses at the gene ends were 2 bases for V and 7 bases for J; bases not matched to a gene: 7. The germline V gene encodes CDR1 SGDLS and CDR2 YYNGEE. The receptor was isolated from an adult with an advanced solid tumor such as melanoma, head and neck, liver or kidney cancer. The genes are TRBV9 and TRBJ2-3, with 10 bases matching TRBD2. The specimen comprised CD4+ or CD8+ T cells sorted from blood, sampled in a trial of the OX40 agonist ivuxolimab. The CDR3 DNA reads as TGTGCCAGCAGCGTCGGAGCGGGAGGGATTAATACGCAGTATTTT. Translation gives CASSVGAGGINTQYF.